This T cell receptor beta chain was recovered during a study of cytomegalovirus exposure and HLA in healthy donors. Findings of the study overall: There were some public TCRs occurring in many donors, but most TCR sequences were rare. A cluster of highly shared sequence variants was likely a sequencing artifact.

Worth noting for this clone: As yet, its antigen is unknown.

V lost 3 bases, J lost 2 bases, and 6 bases stayed unmatched. The CDR3 is 16 residues long. Germline CDR1 and CDR2: MDHEN and SYDVKM. The study ran its PCR with 60 Vbeta and 13 Jbeta primers. This table comes from immunoSEQ multiplex PCR, and its TCRdb copy is limited to in-frame clones, with some not included. In the table there are about 100,000 clones, around 82% of which are singletons. The receptor comes from a woman aged 55-69 years in good health and CMV-seronegative. The chain carries TRBV28 and TRBJ1-4, with 7 bases matching TRBD1. Specimen: PBMCs. The CDR3: CASSFLLGQTNEKLFF. The CDR3 DNA is TGTGCCAGCAGTTTCCTGTTGGGACAGACTAATGAAAAACTGTTTTTT.